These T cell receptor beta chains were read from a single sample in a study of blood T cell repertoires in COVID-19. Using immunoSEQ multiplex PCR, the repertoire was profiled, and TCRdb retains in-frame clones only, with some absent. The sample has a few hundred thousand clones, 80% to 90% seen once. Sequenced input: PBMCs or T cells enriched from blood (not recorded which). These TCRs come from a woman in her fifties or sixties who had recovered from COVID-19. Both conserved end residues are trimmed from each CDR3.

ASSSSRRLVVGELF	TRBV7-8	TRBJ2-2	14
ASSLTQGRNTEAF	TRBV11-2	TRBJ1-1	13
ASSSRQGGTEAF	TRBV11-2	TRBJ1-1	12
ASHGDRGYYVNTEAF	TRBV19	TRBJ1-1	15
ASSLSTSGRETQY	TRBV5-1	TRBJ2-5	13
ASSLGSEAGELF	TRBV7-9	TRBJ2-2	12
ASSLVSLAGNEQF	TRBV7-9	TRBJ2-1	13
AISESRLAGVGYNEQF	TRBV10-3	TRBJ2-1	16
ASSEGSYEQY	TRBV19	TRBJ2-7	10
ASSYQPGQIYEQY	TRBV6-2/TRBV6-3	TRBJ2-7	13
ASSRDGGSNQPQH	TRBV6-5	TRBJ1-5	13
ASEGGTYEQY	TRBV7-3	TRBJ2-7	10
ASSPWGESSGNTIY	TRBV19	TRBJ1-3	14
ASSLVGAVKETQY	TRBV7-6	TRBJ2-5	13
ASSASDRGYT	TRBV9	TRBJ1-2	10
ASSRRTGRGYNEQF	TRBV5-8	TRBJ2-1	14
AISESGGRGDEQF	TRBV10-3	TRBJ2-1	13
AGLGLAAPSSYNEQF	TRBV30	TRBJ2-1	15
ASSLDRGTEAF	TRBV27	TRBJ1-1	11
ATPAMNTEAF	TRBV19	TRBJ1-1	10
ASTPTGRDHQPQH	TRBV19	TRBJ1-5	13
ASSQGTFNTYGYT	TRBV11-2	TRBJ1-2	13
ASSLTGADYEQY	TRBV5-1	TRBJ2-7	12
ASSLSGGRDEQF	TRBV7-9	TRBJ2-1	12
AISSGPPGEQY	TRBV12-3/TRBV12-4	TRBJ2-7	11